This T cell receptor beta chain originates from a study of CD8 T cells in Susac syndrome. TCR beta sequences were obtained from blood CD8+ and CD4+ T cells. The TEMRA cells underwent FACS enrichment, while the CD8+ and CD4+ T cells underwent negative isolation. RNA was extracted with the RNeasy kit, and a quantity of roughly 0.45 to 1 ug was reverse transcribed using random hexamers. The authors amplified TCR beta CDR3 across 54 Vbeta and 13 Jbeta using immunoSEQ multiplex PCR. A single record per CDR3 protein comes from TCRdb applying MiXCR to the immunoSEQ multiplex PCR reads. The profile shows some 200,000 distinct CDR3 sequences, roughly 94% of them singletons. This TCR was recovered from a human donor in good health. The material sequenced was CD4+ T cells from PBMCs.

In DNA form, the CDR3 reads TGTGCCTGGAGTTTCAACGAAAAACTGTTTTTT. It codes for CAWSFNEKLFF. The J gene is TRBJ1-4, the V gene TRBV30, with D uncertain. V was shortened by 2 bases and J by 8 bases, with 6 bases between the two germline ends. CDR3 length: 11 residues. CDR1 is GTSNPN and CDR2 is SVGIG in the germline V gene (reference sequence).